Following are 13 T cell receptor beta chains from one sample sequenced in a study of T cells in localized non-small cell lung cancer. Clones were sequenced by immunoSEQ multiplex PCR, and TCRdb holds only the in-frame ones, with some missing. This sample has about 28,000 clones; 75% to 95% occur once, and the top ten carry about 28%. The specimen comprised peripheral blood, sampled before any cancer treatment. All receptors come from a female donor of 60 years or more with stage I lung adenocarcinoma.

This clone was recorded only once. V usage is TRBV19 and J usage is TRBJ2-3; TRBD2 agrees at 14 bases. Germline V gene sequence: CDR1 LNHDA, CDR2 SQIVND (reference sequence). J gave up 3 bases and V 6 bases, and 14 bases lay outside the gene matches. CDR3 length: 19 amino acids. CDR3 residues: CASSQTQTGTSGRTDTQYF. The CDR3 DNA sequence: TGTGCCAGTAGCCAAACGCAAACCGGGACTAGCGGGAGAACAGATACGCAGTATTTT.

The chain couples TRBV15 to TRBJ2-6; tentatively, D is TRBD2 (6 bases). The CDR3 contains 15 residues. CDR1 and CDR2 (germline): LNHNV, YYDKDF (reference sequence). Between the trimmed V and J ends, which lost 5 bases and 2 bases, there was a span of 10 bases. The CDR3 protein is CATSSWGAGANVLTF. In DNA, the CDR3 is TGTGCCACCAGCTCCTGGGGGGCTGGGGCCAACGTCCTGACTTTC.

The V and J genes are TRBV18 and TRBJ2-3; D may be TRBD1 (5 bases). The CDR3 spans 14 residues. The V gene's germline CDR1 is KGHSH and CDR2 LQKENI. Trimming took off 1 base at V and 4 bases at J, with 9 bases between the two ends. CDR3 loop: CASSPLQGADTQYF. CDR3 nucleotides: TGTGCCAGCTCACCACTTCAGGGTGCAGATACGCAGTATTTT.

This chain connects TRBV18 to TRBJ2-7, with TRBD2 as a possible D gene (6 bases). V lost 5 bases and J lost 6, with 17 bases in between. The CDR3 consists of 14 residues. Germline lookup yields CDR1 KGHSH and CDR2 LQKENI. The CDR3 protein is CASSTRLDQGEQYF. Written as DNA, the CDR3 is TGTGCCAGCTCAACGCGACTAGATCAGGGCGAGCAGTACTTC.

The sample holds one count of this clone. V gene TRBV7-2 combines with J gene TRBJ2-1; weak D call: TRBD2 (6 bases). The CDR3 covers 16 residues. Trimming took 0 bases from V and 3 from J, leaving 12 bases between them. CDR1 SGHTA and CDR2 FQGNSA come from the germline V gene. CDR3 sequence: CASSLATSTVYNEQFF. CDR3 nucleotides: TGTGCCAGCAGCTTAGCGACTAGTACCGTCTACAATGAGCAGTTCTTC.

The chain couples TRBV2 to TRBJ2-3; D is ambiguous. The CDR3 covers 14 residues. Germline V gives CDR1 SNHLY, CDR2 FYNNEI. Trimming left V 4 bases short and J 2 bases short, with 10 bases between. CDR3: CASSVKLNTDTQYF. DNA of the CDR3: TGTGCCAGCAGTGTTAAGCTAAACACAGATACGCAGTATTTT.

V is TRBV7-2 and J is TRBJ1-2; D gene ambiguous. The CDR3 consists of 12 residues. From germline, CDR1 is SGHTA and CDR2 FQGNSA. V was shortened by 3 bases and J by 4 bases, with 6 bases between the two germline ends. CDR3 amino acids: CASSFIGYGYTF. The CDR3 DNA reads TGTGCCAGCAGCTTCATAGGCTATGGCTACACCTTC.

The J gene is TRBJ2-1, the V gene TRBV9; the D gene is possibly TRBD1 (7 bases). Germline loops: CDR1 SGDLS, CDR2 YYNGEE. Trimming cost V 4 bases and J 3 bases, with 17 bases left between them. The CDR3 has 16 residues. In DNA, the CDR3 is TGTGCCAGCAGCCCTAGGGGCGGGGACAGCTACAATGAGCAGTTCTTC. Translation: CASSPRGGDSYNEQFF.

The chain is built from TRBV6-1 and TRBJ1-1, with D uncertain. V shed 4 bases and J shed 0 bases, with 12 bases lying between them. The length of the CDR3 is 15 residues. Looked up from germline, CDR1 is MNHNS and CDR2 is SASEGT. CDR3 sequence reads: CASSGEGIMNTEAFF. The DNA of the CDR3 is TGTGCCAGCAGTGGGGAAGGTATCATGAACACTGAAGCTTTCTTT.

The genes are TRBV6-6 and TRBJ2-1; D is perhaps TRBD1 or TRBD2 (5 bases each). V dropped 6 bases and J dropped 0 bases, with 12 bases sitting between them. Per germline, CDR1 MNHNY and CDR2 SVGAGI (reference sequence). The CDR3 has 15 amino acids. CDR3 residues: CASRRDRSSYNEQFF. The CDR3 DNA reads as TGTGCCAGCAGGAGGGACCGGAGCTCCTACAATGAGCAGTTCTTC.

The V gene is TRBV7-9, the J gene TRBJ2-1; D might be TRBD1 (6 bases). The CDR3 is 12 residues long. The germline V and J ends were trimmed by 5 bases and 6 bases, with 8 bases remaining between them. The germline V gene encodes CDR1 SEHNR and CDR2 FQNEAQ (reference sequence). The CDR3 DNA reads as TGTGCCAGCAGCGGCAGGGGCAATGAGCAGTTCTTC. Protein: CASSGRGNEQFF.

The gene calls are TRBV5-1 and TRBJ2-5, with 9 bases that match TRBD2. CDR3 length equals 13 residues. The ends lost 4 bases at V and 5 bases at J; junction bases unmatched: 3. Per germline, CDR1 SGHRS and CDR2 YFSETQ. The DNA for the CDR3 is TGCGCCAGCAGCCTTAGCGGGAGCGAGACCCAGTACTTC. This translates into CASSLSGSETQYF.

The chain employs TRBV11-2 and TRBJ1-3, with TRBD1 as a possible D gene (5 bases). The V and J ends lost 5 bases and 0 bases respectively, with 14 bases between them. Germline V lookup: CDR1 SGHAT, CDR2 FQNNGV. CDR3 length equals 16 residues. The DNA of the CDR3 is TGTGCCAGCAGCCCATTCGGGGCCCTCTCTGGAAACACCATATATTTT. As protein: CASSPFGALSGNTIYF. The whole variable domain, filled in from reference TRBV11-2 and TRBJ1-3, reads EAGVAQSPRYKIIEKRQSVAFWCNPISGHATLYWYQQILGQGPKLLIQFQNNGVVDDSQLPKDRFSAERLKGVDSTLKIQPAKLEDSAVYLCASSPFGALSGNTIYFGEGSWLTVV.